A selection of T cell receptor beta chains follows, all from one sample in a study of cytomegalovirus exposure and HLA in healthy donors. Assay used: immunoSEQ multiplex PCR; TCRdb lists only in-frame clones, some missing. The table shows around 170,000 clones, with over 75% occurring only once. Sequenced material: PBMCs. The receptors here all came from a woman in her fifties or sixties in good health and CMV-seropositive. Each CDR3 is given with its conserved first and last residue. The order of the fields is D gene, V gene, J gene, clone size, CDR3 DNA, CDR3 protein. The D gene is left open where the match is weak. The size of a clone is reported for some rows only, either as once, few or many, or as a class for expanded clones.

D gene: NA; V gene: TRBV7-2; J gene: TRBJ2-2; clone size: few; CDR3 DNA: TGTGCCAGCAGCTTAATGGGGAGGACAGGGAACACCGGGGAGCTGTTTTTT; CDR3 protein: CASSLMGRTGNTGELFF
D gene: NA; V gene: TRBV15; J gene: TRBJ2-1; clone size: NA; CDR3 DNA: TGTGCCACCAGCAGAGACGGCAGACTCTCCTACAATGAGCAGTTCTTC; CDR3 protein: CATSRDGRLSYNEQFF
D gene: TRBD1; V gene: TRBV7-9; J gene: TRBJ1-1; clone size: NA; CDR3 DNA: TGTTCCAGCAGTATACCCCCAGGGGGGACTGAAGCTTTCTTT; CDR3 protein: CSSSIPPGGTEAFF
D gene: TRBD1; V gene: TRBV27; J gene: TRBJ1-5; clone size: NA; CDR3 DNA: TGTGCCAGCATAACAACCGGGACAGGGGGCGCCCCGGTAAGTCAGCCCCAGCATTTT; CDR3 protein: CASITTGTGGAPVSQPQHF
D gene: NA; V gene: TRBV23-1; J gene: TRBJ1-6; clone size: NA; CDR3 DNA: TGCGCCAGCATTAGACTTGGAACCCTCCACTTT; CDR3 protein: CASIRLGTLHF
D gene: TRBD2; V gene: TRBV7-2; J gene: TRBJ2-1; clone size: NA; CDR3 DNA: TGTGCCAGCAGCTTAGCCCGGGAGGGCCGGAATGAGCAGTTCTTC; CDR3 protein: CASSLAREGRNEQFF
D gene: TRBD1; V gene: TRBV5-5; J gene: TRBJ1-6; clone size: few; CDR3 DNA: TGTGCCAGCAGCTCACAAAATGCCGGGACAGGGAGCCCCCTCCACTTT; CDR3 protein: CASSSQNAGTGSPLHF
D gene: NA; V gene: TRBV4-3; J gene: TRBJ2-1; clone size: NA; CDR3 DNA: TGCGCCAGCAGCCAAGATGTGAGTCGAGCCACCTACAATGAGCAGTTCTTC; CDR3 protein: CASSQDVSRATYNEQFF
D gene: NA; V gene: TRBV28; J gene: TRBJ1-2; clone size: NA; CDR3 DNA: TGTGCCAGCAGTTTCTTAGCCCAGGGTCGGGTCTATGGCTACACCTTC; CDR3 protein: CASSFLAQGRVYGYTF
D gene: TRBD1; V gene: TRBV9; J gene: TRBJ2-7; clone size: NA; CDR3 DNA: TGTGCCAGCAGCGCCGAGCACAGGGGAAGCGAGCAGTACTTC; CDR3 protein: CASSAEHRGSEQYF
D gene: TRBD2; V gene: TRBV15; J gene: TRBJ2-1; clone size: few; CDR3 DNA: TGTGCCACCAGCAGATCGGGGAACCTAGCGGGGGCAGTGGAGCAGTTCTTC; CDR3 protein: CATSRSGNLAGAVEQFF
D gene: TRBD1; V gene: TRBV29-1; J gene: TRBJ2-1; clone size: NA; CDR3 DNA: TGCAGCGTCGTGACAGGGCTGGGGAATGAGCAGTTCTTC; CDR3 protein: CSVVTGLGNEQFF
D gene: NA; V gene: TRBV11-3; J gene: TRBJ2-2; clone size: NA; CDR3 DNA: TGTGCCAGCAGCCGTACAAGAACCGGGGAGCTGTTTTTT; CDR3 protein: CASSRTRTGELFF
D gene: NA; V gene: TRBV6-6; J gene: TRBJ1-4; clone size: NA; CDR3 DNA: TGTGCCAGCAGCGGCGGGGCAGATAATGAAAAACTGTTTTTT; CDR3 protein: CASSGGADNEKLFF
D gene: NA; V gene: TRBV19; J gene: TRBJ2-7; clone size: NA; CDR3 DNA: TGTGCCAGTAGTAAATCTAGCGTGTTCTACGAGCAGTACTTC; CDR3 protein: CASSKSSVFYEQYF
D gene: TRBD1; V gene: TRBV28; J gene: TRBJ1-5; clone size: NA; CDR3 DNA: TGTGCCAGCGGAGGGAGGACAGGGCCAAATCAGCCCCAGCATTTT; CDR3 protein: CASGGRTGPNQPQHF
D gene: TRBD1; V gene: TRBV10-3; J gene: TRBJ2-7; clone size: NA; CDR3 DNA: TGTGCCATCAGCCCGGGACAGGGTACCCACGAGCAGTACTTC; CDR3 protein: CAISPGQGTHEQYF
D gene: TRBD1; V gene: TRBV11-2; J gene: TRBJ2-7; clone size: NA; CDR3 DNA: TGTGCCAGCAGCTGGTCCGGGACAGGGGACTACGAGCAGTACTTC; CDR3 protein: CASSWSGTGDYEQYF
D gene: NA; V gene: TRBV5-1; J gene: TRBJ2-5; clone size: NA; CDR3 DNA: TGCGCCAGCAGCTTCTTACAGGGCCCAGAGACCCAGTACTTC; CDR3 protein: CASSFLQGPETQYF
D gene: NA; V gene: TRBV5-1; J gene: TRBJ1-1; clone size: once; CDR3 DNA: TGCGCCAGCAGCGACCCCGGAGACCCTGAAGCTTTCTTT; CDR3 protein: CASSDPGDPEAFF
D gene: NA; V gene: TRBV7-9; J gene: TRBJ1-6; clone size: NA; CDR3 DNA: TGTGCCAGCAGCGAGGCCCCAGAGAATTCACCCCTCCACTTT; CDR3 protein: CASSEAPENSPLHF
D gene: TRBD1; V gene: TRBV7-2; J gene: TRBJ1-3; clone size: few; CDR3 DNA: TGTGCCAGCAGCCCGAGGGACAGCTCTGGAAACACCATATATTTT; CDR3 protein: CASSPRDSSGNTIYF
D gene: TRBD1; V gene: TRBV13; J gene: TRBJ2-3; clone size: few; CDR3 DNA: TGTGCCAGCAGCTTAGTGGGGACAGGGGGAGATACGCAGTATTTT; CDR3 protein: CASSLVGTGGDTQYF
D gene: NA; V gene: TRBV7-9; J gene: TRBJ2-6; clone size: NA; CDR3 DNA: TGTGCCAGCAGCTTACAGGGTGCTGGGGCCAACGTCCTGACTTTC; CDR3 protein: CASSLQGAGANVLTF
D gene: NA; V gene: TRBV27; J gene: TRBJ2-7; clone size: NA; CDR3 DNA: TGTGCCAGCAGTTTATCAGGGGGAATTGGCTACGAGCAGTACTTC; CDR3 protein: CASSLSGGIGYEQYF
D gene: TRBD1; V gene: TRBV10-3; J gene: TRBJ2-7; clone size: NA; CDR3 DNA: TGTGCCATCATGGGACAGGGGATTTACGAGCAGTACTTC; CDR3 protein: CAIMGQGIYEQYF
D gene: NA; V gene: TRBV7-2; J gene: TRBJ1-1; clone size: few; CDR3 DNA: TGTGCCAGCAGCGAGGGTTTAGCCACTGAAGCTTTCTTT; CDR3 protein: CASSEGLATEAFF
D gene: NA; V gene: TRBV6-1; J gene: TRBJ1-5; clone size: NA; CDR3 DNA: TGTGCCAGCTGGCAGGGCAATCTGCCCCCGGCCTTT; CDR3 protein: CASWQGNLPPAF
D gene: NA; V gene: TRBV5-1; J gene: TRBJ1-1; clone size: NA; CDR3 DNA: TGCGCCAGCAGCGAGGTCGACAGCTTGAACACTGAAGCTTTCTTT; CDR3 protein: CASSEVDSLNTEAFF
D gene: TRBD1; V gene: TRBV4-2; J gene: TRBJ1-1; clone size: few; CDR3 DNA: TGTGCCAGCAGCCAAGAGCCCAGGGGGGACACTGAAGCTTTCTTT; CDR3 protein: CASSQEPRGDTEAFF
D gene: NA; V gene: TRBV7-9; J gene: TRBJ1-2; clone size: NA; CDR3 DNA: TGTGCCAGCAGCCCCAGCGGAGCTAACTATGGCTACACCTTC; CDR3 protein: CASSPSGANYGYTF
D gene: NA; V gene: TRBV14; J gene: TRBJ2-7; clone size: NA; CDR3 DNA: TGTGCCAGCAGCCAACAAAGCGGCCCATACGAGCAGTACTTC; CDR3 protein: CASSQQSGPYEQYF
D gene: NA; V gene: TRBV28; J gene: TRBJ1-3; clone size: NA; CDR3 DNA: TGTGCCAGCACCCCTGGGATAGGGCGGAGGCTGAACACCATATATTTT; CDR3 protein: CASTPGIGRRLNTIYF
D gene: TRBD1; V gene: TRBV19; J gene: TRBJ2-7; clone size: NA; CDR3 DNA: TGTGCCAGTAGTGGCCGGACAGGGAATGTAGCCTACGAGCAGTACTTC; CDR3 protein: CASSGRTGNVAYEQYF
D gene: NA; V gene: TRBV6-5; J gene: TRBJ1-2; clone size: once; CDR3 DNA: TGTGCCAGCAGTTCCTACAGAAGCTATGGCTACACCTTC; CDR3 protein: CASSSYRSYGYTF
D gene: TRBD2; V gene: TRBV6-5; J gene: TRBJ2-2; clone size: few; CDR3 DNA: TGTGCCAGCGCGAGGCTAGCGGTTAACACCGGGGAGCTGTTTTTT; CDR3 protein: CASARLAVNTGELFF
D gene: NA; V gene: TRBV5-1; J gene: TRBJ2-7; clone size: NA; CDR3 DNA: TGCGCCAGCAGACCGATATTGGACAGCGCTTACGAGCAGTACTTC; CDR3 protein: CASRPILDSAYEQYF
D gene: NA; V gene: TRBV2; J gene: TRBJ2-7; clone size: NA; CDR3 DNA: TGTGCCGGAAACCGGGACATAGAAAACGAGCAGTACTTC; CDR3 protein: CAGNRDIENEQYF
D gene: TRBD1; V gene: TRBV5-1; J gene: TRBJ1-2; clone size: NA; CDR3 DNA: TGCGCCAGCAGGCCCCCGGGACAGAACTATGGCTACACCTTC; CDR3 protein: CASRPPGQNYGYTF
D gene: NA; V gene: TRBV7-6; J gene: TRBJ2-2; clone size: NA; CDR3 DNA: TGTGCCAGCAGCTCAAGGACAGACAACACCGGGGAGCTGTTTTTT; CDR3 protein: CASSSRTDNTGELFF
D gene: TRBD2; V gene: TRBV7-2; J gene: TRBJ2-7; clone size: NA; CDR3 DNA: TGTGCCAGCAGCTTGTACGGGAGGACTAGCGGGGGGGCCTACGAGCAGTACTTC; CDR3 protein: CASSLYGRTSGGAYEQYF
D gene: NA; V gene: TRBV5-8; J gene: TRBJ2-5; clone size: once; CDR3 DNA: TGTGCCAGCAGTCACAACTACCGTGAGACCCAGTACTTC; CDR3 protein: CASSHNYRETQYF
D gene: NA; V gene: TRBV30; J gene: TRBJ1-2; clone size: NA; CDR3 DNA: TGTGCCTTACCGCAGGGGATCGGGTATGGCTACACCTTC; CDR3 protein: CALPQGIGYGYTF
D gene: NA; V gene: TRBV11-2; J gene: TRBJ2-3; clone size: NA; CDR3 DNA: TGTGCCAGCAGCTTAGGAACCGGAGATACGCAGTATTTT; CDR3 protein: CASSLGTGDTQYF
D gene: NA; V gene: TRBV4-2; J gene: TRBJ2-5; clone size: NA; CDR3 DNA: TGTGCCAGCGGCTCGGTGTTGGGGGCCAGTCGGACCCAGTACTTC; CDR3 protein: CASGSVLGASRTQYF
D gene: TRBD1; V gene: TRBV27; J gene: TRBJ2-7; clone size: NA; CDR3 DNA: TGTGCCAGCAGTCGCCCACAGGGGAACGAGCAGTACTTC; CDR3 protein: CASSRPQGNEQYF